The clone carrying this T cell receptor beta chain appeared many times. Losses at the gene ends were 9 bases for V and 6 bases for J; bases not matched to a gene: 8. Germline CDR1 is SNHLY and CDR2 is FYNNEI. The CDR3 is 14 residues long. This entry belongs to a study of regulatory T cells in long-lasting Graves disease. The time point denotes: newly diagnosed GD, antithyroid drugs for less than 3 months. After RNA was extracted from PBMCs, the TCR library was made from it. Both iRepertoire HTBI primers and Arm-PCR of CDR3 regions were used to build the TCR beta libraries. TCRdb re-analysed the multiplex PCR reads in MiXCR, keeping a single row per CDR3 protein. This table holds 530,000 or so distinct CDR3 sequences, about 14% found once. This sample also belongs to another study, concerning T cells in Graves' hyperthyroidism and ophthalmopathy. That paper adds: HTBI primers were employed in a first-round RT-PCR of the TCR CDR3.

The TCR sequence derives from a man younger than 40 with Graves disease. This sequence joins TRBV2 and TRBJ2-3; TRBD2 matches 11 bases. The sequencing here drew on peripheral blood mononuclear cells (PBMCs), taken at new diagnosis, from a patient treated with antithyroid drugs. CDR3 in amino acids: CARLLAGGSDTQYF. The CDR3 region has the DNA TGTGCCAGGCTCCTAGCGGGAGGATCGGATACGCAGTATTTT.